This TCR beta chain was sequenced during a study of cytomegalovirus exposure and HLA in healthy donors. The PCR contained 60 Vbeta and 13 Jbeta primers. TCRdb keeps only in-frame clones here, not all; method: immunoSEQ multiplex PCR. The table lists tens of thousands of clones, 55% to 70% of them singletons, with roughly 21% in the top ten. V lost 3 bases, J lost 7 bases, and 11 bases lay in between. The CDR3 extends over 14 amino acids. Germline values: CDR1 SGDLS, CDR2 YYNGEE. With regard to this clone: Its matching antigen is unknown.

Overall study findings and caveats: Immune exposure information available was restricted to CMV serostatus. Segments of the TCR beta V type were, in most cases, productive about 87% or about 30% of the time in an earlier analysis. Reports state that TCR beta sequences accurately predicted most subjects' HLA-A and HLA-B alleles.

The TCR was taken from a woman aged 50 to 60 in good health and CMV-seropositive. The rearrangement uses TRBV9 and TRBJ1-6; D is unresolved. The sequenced sample was PBMCs. CDR3 sequence (DNA): TGTGCCAGCAGCGCCGAGGGTTCCAATTCACCCCTCCACTTT. Translating it yields CASSAEGSNSPLHF. Variable domain in full (rest from reference TRBV9 and TRBJ1-6): DSGVTQTPKHLITATGQRVTLRCSPRSGDLSVYWYQQSLDQGLQFLIQYYNGEERAKGNILERFSAQQFPDLHSELNLSSLELGDSALYFCASSAEGSNSPLHFGNGTRLTVT.